What follows are 21 T cell receptor beta chains derived from one specimen sequenced in a study of T cell clonality in common variable immunodeficiency. For these receptors, no antigen is known. Sequencing used immunoSEQ multiplex PCR; TCRdb keeps in-frame clones, though not all of them. Singletons are absent from the sample, which has 15,000 to 20,000 clones. Overall study findings and caveats: Fewer deletions and N-nucleotide insertions were reportedly seen in common variable immunodeficiency TCR beta sequences.

Sequencing input: peripheral blood mononuclear cells. Source of these receptors: a human donor with common variable immunodeficiency.

A word on this clone: The read stops 3 residues short of the end of the CDR3; the missing end is completed from the germline J gene. The chain is built from TRBV30 and TRBJ2-1, with 9 bases aligning to TRBD2. The germline CDR1 and CDR2 sequences are GTSNPN and SVGIG (reference sequence). Losses at the gene ends were 3 bases for V and 1 base for J; bases not matched to a gene: 4. The CDR3 is 15 residues long. The CDR3 DNA, read in part, is TGTGCCTGGAGCACGGGACTAGCTTCCTACAATGAG. Protein product: CAWSTGLASYNE. The whole CDR3 sequence reads CAWSTGLASYNEQFF. Filled out from reference TRBV30 and TRBJ2-1, the complete variable domain reads SQTIHQWPATLVQPVGSPLSLECTVEGTSNPNLYWYRQAAGRGLQLLFYSVGIGQISSEVPQNLSASRPQDRQFILSSKKLLLSDSGFYLCAWSTGLASYNEQFFGPGTRLTVL.

Many counts were recorded for this clone. The chain's CDR3 is CASRRGQGETEAFF. Incomplete CDR3 DNA: TGTGCCAGCAGGAGGGGACAGGGGGAAACTGAA. This chain uses TRBV14 with TRBJ1-1, with 11 nucleotides matching TRBD1. The sequence runs out 3 residues before the end of the CDR3; the remainder is reconstructed from the germline J gene. The germline gives CDR1 SGHDN, CDR2 FVKESK. This CDR3 is 14 amino acids long. With 6 bases clipped from V and 5 bases from J, the junction kept 5 bases outside the gene matches.

This clone was seen more than once but under ten times. The CDR3 is cut off 3 residues early in the read; its end comes from the germline J gene. The chain links TRBV30 to TRBJ1-5; D possibly corresponds to TRBD1 (6 bases). Trimming removed 5 bases from V and 2 bases from J, with 10 bases in between. Germline-derived CDR1 and CDR2 are GTSNPN and SVGIG (reference sequence). The CDR3 is 13 amino acids. CDR3 DNA, as far as it was read: TGTGCCTGGGAGGCAGGGGGCAATCAGCCC. This gives the protein CAWEAGGNQP. The full-length CDR3 reads as CAWEAGGNQPQHF.

Of note for this clone: The read ends 3 residues before the CDR3 terminus; that terminus is restored from the germline J gene. J is TRBJ2-7 and V is TRBV20-1; 7 bases are a match to TRBD2. This CDR3 contains 12 residues. From germline, CDR1 is DFQATT and CDR2 SNEGSKA (reference sequence). V shed 2 bases, J shed 6 bases, and the junction held 4 bases outside the gene matches. CDR3 in amino acids: CSARPASGEQYF. Partial CDR3 DNA: TGCAGTGCTAGACCGGCTAGCGGCGAG.

This clone was observed many times. The CDR3 sequence is CAWSVAGPYNSPLHF. The CDR3 DNA, read in part, is TGTGCCTGGAGTGTCGCGGGGCCCTATAATTCACCC. The genes are TRBV30 and TRBJ1-6, with a tentative D call TRBD1 (5 bases). The sequenced fragment ends 3 residues before the CDR3 boundary, so the rest is inferred from the germline J gene. This CDR3 is 15 amino acids long. The V end was cut by 0 bases, the J end by 2 bases, with 8 bases between. Germline loops: CDR1 GTSNPN, CDR2 SVGIG (reference sequence).

In its sample, this clone was seen many times. The read stops 3 residues short of the end of the CDR3; the missing end is completed from the germline J gene. The chain links TRBV30 to TRBJ1-1; D not certain. Germline CDR1 is GTSNPN and CDR2 is SVGIG (reference sequence). V lost 0 bases to trimming and J lost 0 bases, with 14 bases between them. The CDR3 totals 16 residues. The covered CDR3 bases are TGTGCCTGGAGTGTAGGGTCAGACGAGTTGAACACTGAA. This encodes CAWSVGSDELNTE. The whole CDR3 sequence is CAWSVGSDELNTEAFF.

About this clone: The CDR3 goes on 3 residues after the read ends, and that part is filled in from the germline J gene. The chain is built from TRBV7-2 and TRBJ2-1, with 8 bases matching TRBD2. Germline loops: CDR1 SGHTA, CDR2 FQGNSA. V shed 1 base and J 8 bases; nucleotides not matched to a gene: 7. The CDR3 runs 15 residues. CDR3 DNA (partial): TGTGCCAGCAGCTTAGTACGGGGGGGCAGCGATGAG. Its protein is CASSLVRGGSDE. The CDR3, in full, reads CASSLVRGGSDEQFF. Based on the CDR3 plus reference TRBV7-2 and TRBJ2-1, the full variable domain is GAGVSQSPSNKVTEKGKDVELRCDPISGHTALYWYRQSLGQGLEFLIYFQGNSAPDKSGLPSDRFSAERTGGSVSTLTIQRTQQEDSAVYLCASSLVRGGSDEQFFGPGTRLTVL.

This clone was counted ten times or more. The DNA ends 3 residues before the CDR3 does, and the rest of the CDR3 is filled in from the germline J gene. V usage is TRBV7-2 and J usage is TRBJ2-2; 8 nucleotides match TRBD2. The germline CDR1 and CDR2 sequences are SGHTA and FQGNSA. This CDR3 has 14 residues. The V gene end was trimmed by 5 bases and the J gene end by 7 bases; junction bases not matched to a gene: 6. The CDR3 bases that were read are TGTGCCAGCAGCCCGGGACTAGTTGGCGGGGAG. Its protein is CASSPGLVGGE. The entire CDR3 reads CASSPGLVGGELFF.

With regard to this clone: The DNA ends 3 residues before the CDR3 does, and the rest of the CDR3 is filled in from the germline J gene. J is TRBJ1-6 and V is TRBV19; no clear D. This CDR3 region has 15 residues. The germline V and J ends were trimmed by 0 bases and 10 bases, with 13 bases remaining between them. CDR1 and CDR2 from the germline V gene are LNHDA and SQIVND (reference sequence). CDR3: CASSIEAATSSPLHF. The sequenced part of the CDR3 DNA is TGTGCCAGTAGTATAGAAGCGGCTACGAGCTCACCC.

This clone was detected only a few times. With the read ending 3 residues before the CDR3 end, the germline J gene is used to fill in that end. The chain combines TRBV20-1 with TRBJ2-1, with unresolved D. From germline, CDR1 is DFQATT and CDR2 SNEGSKA (reference sequence). V was pared by 5 bases and J by 3 bases, with 8 bases between. The CDR3 is 12 amino acids. This chain's CDR3 is CSAFDFYNEQFF. Partial CDR3 DNA: TGCAGTGCTTTTGACTTCTACAATGAG.

This clone was seen a handful of times. The read halts 3 residues ahead of the CDR3 end, with the missing end drawn from the germline J gene. V is TRBV19 and J is TRBJ1-5; no clear D gene. The CDR3 spans 15 residues. Germline CDR1 reads LNHDA; CDR2 reads SQIVND (reference sequence). V shed 3 bases and J shed 2 bases, with 11 bases lying between them. The CDR3 bases that were read are TGTGCCAGTAGTATCGACTTCCACGGCAATCAGCCC. Translated, it gives CASSIDFHGNQP. The CDR3 reads in full as CASSIDFHGNQPQHF. The whole variable domain, filled in from reference TRBV19 and TRBJ1-5, reads DGGITQSPKYLFRKEGQNVTLSCEQNLNHDAMYWYRQDPGQGLRLIYYSQIVNDFQKGDIAEGYSVSREKKESFPLTVTSAQKNPTAFYLCASSIDFHGNQPQHFGDGTRLSIL.

This clone appeared many times. The read terminates 3 residues before the CDR3 end, so the remaining end is supplied by the germline J gene. This rearrangement joins TRBV5-1 to TRBJ1-2, with 11 bases matching TRBD1. Germline CDR1 is SGHRS and CDR2 is YFSETQ. The CDR3 is made up of 15 amino acids. The V and J ends lost 0 bases and 4 bases, in that order; junction bases with no gene match: 2. CDR3: CASSLAGQGAYGYTF. CDR3 bases read: TGCGCCAGCAGCTTGGCCGGACAGGGGGCCTATGGC.

In its sample, this clone was seen many times. The missing CDR3 end, 3 residues past where the read stops, is filled in from the germline J gene. The chain links TRBV5-4 to TRBJ1-6; weak D call: TRBD1 (5 bases). The CDR3 has 14 amino acids. Looked up from germline, CDR1 is SGHNT and CDR2 is YYREEE (reference sequence). V gave up 8 bases and J gave up 0 bases, with 9 bases separating them. The covered CDR3 bases are TGTGCCAGTCGGGACTCCTCCTATAATTCACCC. Its translation is CASRDSSYNSP. Given in full, the CDR3 is CASRDSSYNSPLHF.

This clone was found a few times. CDR3 DNA, as far as it was read: TGTGCCAGCAGCTTAATCGGGGGTATCGGCGGGGAG. It codes for CASSLIGGIGGE. The full CDR3 protein reads CASSLIGGIGGELFF. The J gene is TRBJ2-2, the V gene TRBV7-3; perhaps TRBD2 as D (6 bases). The read halts 3 residues ahead of the CDR3 end, with the missing end drawn from the germline J gene. Germline lookup yields CDR1 SGHTA and CDR2 FQGTGA. The CDR3 length is 15 residues. The V and J ends lost 1 base and 7 bases respectively, with 13 bases between them.

This clone was picked up many times. CDR3 bases read: TGCGCCAGCATACGCGGGACTAGCGATTACAATGAG. Translation: CASIRGTSDYNE. The complete CDR3 sequence is CASIRGTSDYNEQFF. This sequence joins TRBV10-1 and TRBJ2-1; 10 nucleotides match TRBD2. The read gets to within 3 residues of the CDR3 end, and the germline J gene fills in the rest. This CDR3 is built from 15 residues. The V gene's germline CDR1 is WNHNN and CDR2 SYGVQD (reference sequence). J was trimmed by 4 bases and V by 7 bases; bases with no gene match: 7.

Comment on this clone: The read ends 3 residues early relative to the CDR3; the germline J gene fills the gap. The V and J genes are TRBV30 and TRBJ1-5, with D possibly TRBD1 on 5 matching bases. This CDR3 is built from 15 residues. Trimming cost V 3 bases and J 3 bases, with 15 bases left between them. Germline CDR1 GTSNPN, CDR2 SVGIG (reference sequence). The DNA read from the CDR3 is TGTGCCTGGAGCGCCGGGGGGGGAATCAATCAGCCC. Protein: CAWSAGGGINQP. The whole CDR3 sequence reads CAWSAGGGINQPQHF.

This clone showed up just a few times. The missing CDR3 end, 3 residues past where the read stops, is filled in from the germline J gene. V gene TRBV6-2 or TRBV6-3 combines with J gene TRBJ2-2; tentative D call: TRBD1 (5 bases). Per germline, CDR1 MNHEY and CDR2 SVGEGT. The V gene lost 2 bases and the J gene lost 4 bases, with 14 bases spanning the gap. The CDR3 length is 16 residues. The part of the CDR3 DNA that was read is TGTGCCAGCAGTTACCCAGCAGACAGCTTCACCGGGGAG. It yields the protein CASSYPADSFTGE. From start to end, the CDR3 is CASSYPADSFTGELFF.

The sample holds a few counts of this clone. The CDR3 end is not reached by the read, which stops 3 residues before it; the germline J gene fills it in. The rearrangement links TRBV5-6 to TRBJ1-6, with D possibly being TRBD1 (5 bases). CDR1 is SGHDT, CDR2 YYEEEE, per germline. The CDR3 length is 15 residues. Deletions cut 4 bases from V and 10 bases from J, with 18 bases between. The covered CDR3 bases are TGTGCCAGCAGCCAAGTCAGCAGGGTGAACTCACCC. This sequence encodes CASSQVSRVNSP. The entire CDR3 protein is CASSQVSRVNSPLHF.

This clone was recorded a few times. CDR3 in amino acids: CATALVGEQYF. The covered CDR3 bases are TGTGCCACGGCGCTAGTGGGCGAG. This chain connects TRBV2 to TRBJ2-7; D is unclear. The read falls 3 residues short of the CDR3 end, and the missing part is taken from the germline J gene. V lost 10 bases and J 6 bases, leaving 13 bases between the germline ends. The CDR3 consists of 11 residues. Looked up from germline, CDR1 is SNHLY and CDR2 is FYNNEI.

The table lists this clone with many counts. Sequencing ends 3 residues short of the CDR3 end; the germline J gene provides the rest. This sequence joins TRBV19 and TRBJ1-2; D is ambiguous. The CDR3 loop spans 13 amino acids. Per germline, CDR1 LNHDA and CDR2 SQIVND (reference sequence). V lost 0 bases and J lost 4, with 6 bases in between. CDR3 residues: CASSIETFYGYTF. The part of the CDR3 DNA that was read is TGTGCCAGTAGTATAGAAACATTCTATGGC.

This clone was detected only a few times. From the germline J gene comes the end of the CDR3, since the read stops 3 residues before it. The chain joins TRBV18 to TRBJ2-5; 10 bases line up with TRBD2. This CDR3 region has 19 residues. Trimming cost V 0 bases and J 4 bases; bases outside gene matches: 14. Germline V gene lookup returns CDR1 KGHSH and CDR2 LQKENI. The sequenced CDR3 bases are TGTGCCAGCTCACCACCACTTACCCAGCGGGAGGGAGAAGGAGAGACC. Protein product: CASSPPLTQREGEGET. The entire CDR3 protein is CASSPPLTQREGEGETQYF. Looking up the rest from reference TRBV18 and TRBJ2-5 gives the full variable domain: NAGVMQNPRHLVRRRGQEARLRCSPMKGHSHVYWYRQLPEEGLKFMVYLQKENIIDESGMPKERFSAEFPKEGPSILRIQQVVRGDSAAYFCASSPPLTQREGEGETQYFGPGTRLLVL.